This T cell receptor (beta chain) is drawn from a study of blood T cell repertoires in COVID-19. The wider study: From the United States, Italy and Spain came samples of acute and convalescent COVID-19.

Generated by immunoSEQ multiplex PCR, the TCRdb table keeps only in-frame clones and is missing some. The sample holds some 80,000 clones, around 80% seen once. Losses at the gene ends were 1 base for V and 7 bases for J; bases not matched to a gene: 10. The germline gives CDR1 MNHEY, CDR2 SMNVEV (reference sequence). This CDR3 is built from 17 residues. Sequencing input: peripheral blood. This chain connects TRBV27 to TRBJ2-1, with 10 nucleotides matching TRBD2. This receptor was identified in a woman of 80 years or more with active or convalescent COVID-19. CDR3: CASSLLAAGGPGNEQFF. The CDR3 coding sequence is TGTGCCAGCAGTTTATTGGCAGCGGGGGGGCCTGGAAATGAGCAGTTCTTC.